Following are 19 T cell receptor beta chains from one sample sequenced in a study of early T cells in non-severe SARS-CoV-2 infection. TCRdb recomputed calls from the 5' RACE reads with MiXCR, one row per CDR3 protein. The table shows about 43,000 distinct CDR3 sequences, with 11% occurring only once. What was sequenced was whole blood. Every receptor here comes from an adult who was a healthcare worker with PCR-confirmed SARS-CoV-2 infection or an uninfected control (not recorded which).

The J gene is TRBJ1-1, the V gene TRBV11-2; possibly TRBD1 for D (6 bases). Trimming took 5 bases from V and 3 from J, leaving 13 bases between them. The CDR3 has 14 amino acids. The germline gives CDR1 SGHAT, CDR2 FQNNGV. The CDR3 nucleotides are TGTGCCAGCAGCCTCGCAGGGGCAGACACTGAAGCTTTCTTT. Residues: CASSLAGADTEAFF. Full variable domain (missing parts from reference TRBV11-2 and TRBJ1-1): EAGVAQSPRYKIIEKRQSVAFWCNPISGHATLYWYQQILGQGPKLLIQFQNNGVVDDSQLPKDRFSAERLKGVDSTLKIQPAKLEDSAVYLCASSLAGADTEAFFGQGTRLTVV.

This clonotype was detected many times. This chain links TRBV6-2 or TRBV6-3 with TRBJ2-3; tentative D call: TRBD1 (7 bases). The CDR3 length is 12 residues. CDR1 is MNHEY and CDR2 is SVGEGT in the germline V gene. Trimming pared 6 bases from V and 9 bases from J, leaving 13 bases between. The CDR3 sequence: CASSQGGRTQYF. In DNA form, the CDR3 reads TGTGCCAGCAGCCAGGGGGGACGCACGCAGTATTTT.

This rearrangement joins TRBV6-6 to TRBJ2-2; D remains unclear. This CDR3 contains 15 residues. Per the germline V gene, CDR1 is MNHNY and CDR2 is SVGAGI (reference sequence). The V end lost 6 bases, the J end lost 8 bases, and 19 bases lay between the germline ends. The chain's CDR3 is CASRSDLIFIGELFF. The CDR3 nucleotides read TGTGCCAGCAGATCGGACCTCATCTTTATTGGGGAGCTGTTTTTT.

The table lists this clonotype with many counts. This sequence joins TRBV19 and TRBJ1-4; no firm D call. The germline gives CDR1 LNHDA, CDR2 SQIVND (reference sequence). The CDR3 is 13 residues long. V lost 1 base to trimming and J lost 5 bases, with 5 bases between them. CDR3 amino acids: CASSIGLNEKLFF. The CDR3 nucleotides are TGTGCCAGTAGTATAGGTCTGAATGAAAAACTGTTTTTT.

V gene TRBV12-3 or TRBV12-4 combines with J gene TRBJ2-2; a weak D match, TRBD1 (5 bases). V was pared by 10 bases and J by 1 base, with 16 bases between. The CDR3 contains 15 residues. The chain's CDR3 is CATTPVQGNTGELFF. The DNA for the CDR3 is TGTGCCACCACACCCGTGCAGGGGAACACCGGGGAGCTGTTTTTT.

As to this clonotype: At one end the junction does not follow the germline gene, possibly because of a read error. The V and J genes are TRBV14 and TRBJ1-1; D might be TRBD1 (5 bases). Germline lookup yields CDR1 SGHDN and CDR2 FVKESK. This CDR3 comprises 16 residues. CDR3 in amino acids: CASNPWGGSRNTEVFF. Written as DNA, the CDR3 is TGTGCCAGCAACCCATGGGGGGGGTCCCGTAACACTGAAGTTTTCTTT.

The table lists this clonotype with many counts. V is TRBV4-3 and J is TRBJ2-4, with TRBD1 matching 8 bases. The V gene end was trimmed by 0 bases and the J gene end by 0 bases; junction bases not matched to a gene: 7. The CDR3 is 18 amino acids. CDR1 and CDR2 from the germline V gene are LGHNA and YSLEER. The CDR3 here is CASSQDEGTGLAKNIQYF. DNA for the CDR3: TGCGCCAGCAGCCAAGATGAAGGGACAGGTCTAGCCAAAAACATTCAGTACTTC.

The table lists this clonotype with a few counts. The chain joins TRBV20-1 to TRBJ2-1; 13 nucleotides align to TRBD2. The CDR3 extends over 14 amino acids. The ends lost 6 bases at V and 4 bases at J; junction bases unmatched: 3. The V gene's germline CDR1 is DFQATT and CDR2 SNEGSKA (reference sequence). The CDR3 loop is CSAPTSGGYNEQFF. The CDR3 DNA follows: TGCAGTGCACCGACTAGCGGGGGGTACAATGAGCAGTTCTTC.

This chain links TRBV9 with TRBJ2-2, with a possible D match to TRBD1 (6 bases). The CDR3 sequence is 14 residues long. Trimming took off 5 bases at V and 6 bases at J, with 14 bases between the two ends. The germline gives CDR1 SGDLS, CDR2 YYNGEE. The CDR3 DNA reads TGTGCCAGCAGTGACAACAGGGTGGCCGGGGAGCTGTTTTTT. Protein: CASSDNRVAGELFF.

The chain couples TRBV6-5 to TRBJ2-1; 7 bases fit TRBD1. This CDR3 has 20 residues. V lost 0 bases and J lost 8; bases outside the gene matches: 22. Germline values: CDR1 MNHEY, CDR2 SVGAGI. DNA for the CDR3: TGTGCCAGCAGTTACTCGATTCTTCTTACTACCGACAGGGCTGCATATGAGCAGTTCTTC. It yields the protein CASSYSILLTTDRAAYEQFF.

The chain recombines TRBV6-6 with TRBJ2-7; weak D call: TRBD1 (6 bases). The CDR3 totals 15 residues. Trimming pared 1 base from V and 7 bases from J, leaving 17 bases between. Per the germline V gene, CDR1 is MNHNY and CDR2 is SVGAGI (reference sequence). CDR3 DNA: TGTGCCAGCAGTTACTGGGCAGGGGCCCGTCGGGAGCAGTACTTC. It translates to CASSYWAGARREQYF.

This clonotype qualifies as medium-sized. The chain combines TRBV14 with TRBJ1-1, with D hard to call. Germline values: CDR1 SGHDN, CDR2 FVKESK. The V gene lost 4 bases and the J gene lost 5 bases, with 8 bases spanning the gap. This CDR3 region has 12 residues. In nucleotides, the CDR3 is TGTGCCAGCAGCCTAGGGAGGACTGAAGCTTTCTTT. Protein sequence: CASSLGRTEAFF.

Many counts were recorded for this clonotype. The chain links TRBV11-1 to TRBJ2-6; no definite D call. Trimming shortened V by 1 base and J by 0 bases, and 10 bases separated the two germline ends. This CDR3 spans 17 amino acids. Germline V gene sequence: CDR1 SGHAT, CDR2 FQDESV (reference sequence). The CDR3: CASSLGPGSSGANVLTF. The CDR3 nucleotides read TGTGCCAGCAGCTTAGGTCCAGGTAGCTCTGGGGCCAACGTCCTGACTTTC.

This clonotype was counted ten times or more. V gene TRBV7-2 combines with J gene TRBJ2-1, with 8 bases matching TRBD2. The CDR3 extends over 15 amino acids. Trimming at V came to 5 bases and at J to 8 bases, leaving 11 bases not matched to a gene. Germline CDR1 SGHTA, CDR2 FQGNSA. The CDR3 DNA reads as TGTGCCAGCAGCCGAGGGCGGGGGGCTGTGGATGAGCAGTTCTTC. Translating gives CASSRGRGAVDEQFF.

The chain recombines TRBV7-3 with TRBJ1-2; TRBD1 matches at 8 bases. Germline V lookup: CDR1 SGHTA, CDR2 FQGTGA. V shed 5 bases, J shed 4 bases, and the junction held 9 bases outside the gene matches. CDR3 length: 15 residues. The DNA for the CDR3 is TGTGCCAGCAGCACTTCAGGGGGCGCCGGCTATGGCTACACCTTC. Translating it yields CASSTSGGAGYGYTF.

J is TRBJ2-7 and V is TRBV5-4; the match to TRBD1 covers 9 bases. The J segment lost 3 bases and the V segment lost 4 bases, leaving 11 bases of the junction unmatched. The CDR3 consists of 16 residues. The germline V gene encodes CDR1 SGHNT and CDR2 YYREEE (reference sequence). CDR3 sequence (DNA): TGTGCCAGCAGCGGATTGGGACAGGGAAATTTCTACGAGCAGTACTTC. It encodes CASSGLGQGNFYEQYF.

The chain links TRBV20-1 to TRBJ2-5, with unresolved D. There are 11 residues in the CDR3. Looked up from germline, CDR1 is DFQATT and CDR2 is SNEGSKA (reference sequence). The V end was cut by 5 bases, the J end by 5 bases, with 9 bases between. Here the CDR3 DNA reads TGCAGTGCTGAGAATGTGGAGACCCAGTACTTC. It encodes CSAENVETQYF.

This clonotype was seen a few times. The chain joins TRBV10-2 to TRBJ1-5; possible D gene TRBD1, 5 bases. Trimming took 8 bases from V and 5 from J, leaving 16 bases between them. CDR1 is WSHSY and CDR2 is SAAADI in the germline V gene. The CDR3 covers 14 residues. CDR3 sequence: CASWPGSGDQPQHF. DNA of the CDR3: TGCGCCAGCTGGCCAGGGAGTGGCGATCAGCCCCAGCATTTT.

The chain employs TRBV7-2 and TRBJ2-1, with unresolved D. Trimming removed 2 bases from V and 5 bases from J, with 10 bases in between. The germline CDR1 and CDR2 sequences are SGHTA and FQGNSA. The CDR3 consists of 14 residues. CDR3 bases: TGTGCCAGCAGCTTATATCCGGCGGACAATGAGCAGTTCTTC. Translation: CASSLYPADNEQFF.